The 15 T cell receptor beta chains below all came from one sample that was sequenced in a study of blood T cells in healthy people across ages. With a J-beta primer mix and a sample-barcoded 5' primer, a second PCR ran roughly 6 to 12 cycles. Using its own MiXCR run on the 5' RACE reads, TCRdb lists one record per CDR3 protein. The repertoire includes around 650,000 distinct CDR3 sequences, about 32% of them detected once, and 15% sits in the top ten. Sequenced sample: blood. These receptors all stem from a woman aged 80 or older in good health.

The chain carries TRBV7-2 and TRBJ2-3, with 7 bases fitting TRBD2. The CDR3 totals 15 residues. The trim removed 5 bases at V and 1 base at J, leaving 6 bases unmatched. Germline V CDR1 and CDR2: SGHTA, FQGNSA. CDR3 region: CASSIASGGTDTQYF. CDR3 bases: TGTGCCAGCAGCATTGCGAGCGGGGGCACAGATACGCAGTATTTT.

There are many counts of this clonotype. The chain employs TRBV5-1 and TRBJ2-7, with D tentatively TRBD2 (6 bases). Germline lookup yields CDR1 SGHRS and CDR2 YFSETQ. V lost 0 bases and J lost 2, with 15 bases in between. This CDR3 spans 16 amino acids. The CDR3 region is CASSLVSFGGTYEQYF. CDR3 sequence (DNA): TGCGCCAGCAGCTTGGTCTCTTTTGGCGGGACCTACGAGCAGTACTTC.

Note on this clonotype: The junction shows a germline mismatch at one end, possibly a read error. The rearrangement joins TRBV30 to TRBJ1-1; 10 bases are a match to TRBD1. The CDR3 is made up of 14 amino acids. Germline CDR1 is GTSNPN and CDR2 is SVGIG (reference sequence). The CDR3 region has the DNA TGTGCCAGGAGTGCCGGGACAGGGGCGCACCCCGCTTTCTTT. Protein: CARSAGTGAHPAFF.

This clonotype was picked up many times. The chain has TRBV10-3 and TRBJ1-1, with D possibly TRBD1 on 6 matching bases. The V gene lost 8 bases and the J gene lost 7 bases, with 14 bases spanning the gap. This CDR3 spans 12 amino acids. CDR1 and CDR2 from the germline V gene are ENHRY and SYGVKD. The CDR3 sequence: CAIRRGADEAFF. The CDR3 coding sequence is TGTGCCATCCGCCGGGGGGCGGATGAAGCTTTCTTT.

J is TRBJ2-4 and V is TRBV27; D may correspond to TRBD1 or TRBD2 (5 bases each). The end of the DNA aligns better with TRBJ2-7, so the J call may be wrong. Germline CDR1 and CDR2: MNHEY and SMNVEV (reference sequence). The CDR3 has 16 residues. The CDR3 region has the DNA TGTGCCAGCTCACCACCGATGAGGGGCGGGTCGGCCGAGCAGTACTTC. Residues: CASSPPMRGGSAEQYF.

There are many counts of this clonotype. This chain joins TRBV3-1 and TRBJ2-5; D uncertain. V was pared by 1 base and J by 0 bases, with 9 bases between. CDR3 length: 15 residues. The germline V gene has CDR1 LGHDT and CDR2 YNNKEL (reference sequence). CDR3 in DNA: TGTGCCAGCAGCCAAGTGGGAACGGACCAAGAGACCCAGTACTTC. Encoded protein: CASSQVGTDQETQYF.

Many counts were recorded for this clonotype. V gene TRBV5-1 combines with J gene TRBJ2-1; D remains ambiguous. The ends were cut back, 0 bases at V and 7 bases at J, with 5 bases in the middle. The CDR3 totals 12 residues. Germline CDR1 SGHRS, CDR2 YFSETQ. This chain's CDR3 is CASSLVMNEQFF. The CDR3 region has the DNA TGCGCCAGCAGCTTGGTTATGAATGAGCAGTTCTTC.

The CDR3 coding sequence is TGTGCCAGCAGCCTCCAAGCCCAGCTAAACACTGAAGCTTTCTTT. This gives the protein CASSLQAQLNTEAFF. The chain combines TRBV14 with TRBJ1-1; D remains ambiguous. This CDR3 comprises 15 residues. Germline V gene lookup returns CDR1 SGHDN and CDR2 FVKESK. V lost 4 bases and J 2 bases, leaving 14 bases between the germline ends.

Written as DNA, the CDR3 is TGTGCCAGCAGATCGGACAGATTCTTTAACATGAACACTGAAGCTTTCTTT. Protein sequence: CASRSDRFFNMNTEAFF. J is TRBJ1-1 and V is TRBV6-1, with D tentatively TRBD1 (6 bases). CDR1 is MNHNS and CDR2 is SASEGT in the germline V gene. Trimming took off 6 bases at V and 0 bases at J, with 20 bases between the two ends. This CDR3 has 17 residues.

This clonotype was found many times. The CDR3 protein is CASSGLAGLSDTQYF. CDR3 nucleotide sequence: TGTGCCAGCAGCGGACTAGCGGGGTTGTCAGATACGCAGTATTTT. The rearrangement uses TRBV7-2 and TRBJ2-3, with TRBD2 matching 12 bases. V trimming: 5 bases; J trimming: 4 bases; junction bases outside the gene matches: 4. Germline values: CDR1 SGHTA, CDR2 FQGNSA. There are 15 residues in the CDR3.

The J gene is TRBJ2-7, the V gene TRBV7-9; D not resolved. With 5 bases removed from V and 6 bases from J, the gap between germline ends came to 11 bases. Germline V gene data show CDR1 as SEHNR and CDR2 as FQNEAQ (reference sequence). The CDR3 is made up of 12 amino acids. CDR3 DNA: TGTGCCAGCAGCCCTACTTGGCTCGAGCAGTACTTC. Its translation is CASSPTWLEQYF.

This clonotype was observed a few times. This sequence may be a read error, since a much larger clone differs from it by one base. The V gene is TRBV29-1, the J gene TRBJ1-5, with D tentatively TRBD1 (5 bases). CDR3 length: 13 residues. CDR1 and CDR2 from the germline V gene are SQVTM and ANQGSEA. V was cut by 2 bases and J by 7 bases, with 12 bases left in between. CDR3 sequence reads: CSVELGRGQPQHF. As DNA, the CDR3 is TGCAGCGTTGAACTAGGCCGGGGGCAGCCCCAGCATTTT.

For this clonotype: Possible read error: a much larger clone is one base away. This rearrangement joins TRBV14 to TRBJ2-3; maybe TRBD2 (5 bases). V was shortened by 0 bases and J by 2 bases, with 15 bases between the two germline ends. CDR1 SGHDN and CDR2 FVKESK come from the germline V gene. This CDR3 comprises 17 residues. The CDR3: CASSQDLWLASTDTQYF. The CDR3 DNA follows: TGTGCCAGCAGCCAAGATCTCTGGCTAGCCTCCACAGATACGCAGTATTTT.

The chain employs TRBV6-6 and TRBJ2-2; D unresolved. CDR3 length: 13 residues. Germline loops: CDR1 MNHNY, CDR2 SVGAGI (reference sequence). The V end lost 8 bases, the J end lost 0 bases, and 7 bases lay between the germline ends. The DNA of the CDR3 is TGTGCCAGCGACCGCGCGAACACCGGGGAGCTGTTTTTT. Its protein is CASDRANTGELFF.

This clonotype came up many times. The rearrangement uses TRBV20-1 and TRBJ2-1; D might be TRBD2 (6 bases). V was pared by 5 bases and J by 2 bases, with 13 bases between. The germline V gene has CDR1 DFQATT and CDR2 SNEGSKA (reference sequence). The CDR3 is made up of 14 amino acids. The CDR3 nucleotides read TGCAGTGCTCACCCGGGACTGGCCTACAATGAGCAGTTCTTC. It specifies CSAHPGLAYNEQFF.